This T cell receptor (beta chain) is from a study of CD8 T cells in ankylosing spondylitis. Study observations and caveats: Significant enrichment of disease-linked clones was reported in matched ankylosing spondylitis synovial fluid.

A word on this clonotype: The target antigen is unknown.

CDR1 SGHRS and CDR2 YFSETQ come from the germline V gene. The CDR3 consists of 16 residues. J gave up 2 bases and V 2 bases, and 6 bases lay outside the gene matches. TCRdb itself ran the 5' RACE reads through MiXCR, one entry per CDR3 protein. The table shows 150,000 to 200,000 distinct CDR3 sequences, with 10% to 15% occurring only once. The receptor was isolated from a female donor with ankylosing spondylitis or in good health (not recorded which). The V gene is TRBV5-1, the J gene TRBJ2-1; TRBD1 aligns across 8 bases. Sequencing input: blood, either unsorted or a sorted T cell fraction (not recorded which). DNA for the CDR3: TGCGCCAGCAGCTTCCAGGGGGCTAAGGCCTACAATGAGCAGTTCTTC. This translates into CASSFQGAKAYNEQFF.